The rows below give T cell receptor beta chains drawn from one sample of a study of CD8 T cells in Susac syndrome. TCRdb re-called the immunoSEQ multiplex PCR reads with MiXCR, one entry per CDR3 protein. The data contain some 400,000 distinct CDR3 sequences, about 85% of them seen just once; the ten biggest clones take up roughly 0.11%. Sample: CD8+ T cells from PBMCs. These receptors originate from a human donor with multiple sclerosis. Both conserved end residues are part of each CDR3. The D gene is left open where the match is weak.

D: TRBD2; J: TRBJ2-1; V: TRBV11-1; CDR3: CASSVVLSGGVHEQFF; DNA: TGTGCCAGCAGCGTGGTTCTTAGCGGGGGGGTCCATGAGCAGTTCTTC
D: .; J: TRBJ2-7; V: TRBV6-1; CDR3: CASSPRDSGYEQYF; DNA: TGTGCCAGCAGTCCAAGGGACAGCGGGTACGAGCAGTACTTC
D: .; J: TRBJ1-3; V: TRBV27; CDR3: CASSPLGGNTIYF; DNA: TGTGCCAGCAGCCCCCTGGGTGGAAACACCATATATTTT
D: TRBD2; J: TRBJ2-7; V: TRBV5-1; CDR3: CASSVTSGRVHEQYF; DNA: TGCGCCAGCAGCGTTACTAGCGGGAGGGTCCACGAGCAGTACTTC
D: .; J: TRBJ1-1; V: TRBV10-2; CDR3: CASSEGVEVFF; DNA: TGCGCCAGCAGTGAGGGGGTCGAAGTTTTCTTT
D: .; J: TRBJ2-2; V: TRBV29-1; CDR3: CSVAATNTGELFF; DNA: TGCAGCGTTGCAGCTACGAACACCGGGGAGCTGTTTTTT
D: TRBD1; J: TRBJ1-1; V: TRBV29-1; CDR3: CSARTGGDTEAFF; DNA: TGCAGTGCTAGGACAGGGGGGGACACTGAAGCTTTCTTT
D: TRBD1; J: TRBJ2-1; V: TRBV6-5; CDR3: CASSSDGQVYNEQFF; DNA: TGTGCCAGCAGCTCTGATGGACAGGTCTACAATGAGCAGTTCTTC
D: .; J: TRBJ2-7; V: TRBV20-1; CDR3: CSARDGLTYEQYF; DNA: TGCAGTGCTAGAGATGGACTAACCTACGAGCAGTACTTC
D: .; J: TRBJ2-7; V: TRBV27; CDR3: CASSLATTLASYEQYF; DNA: TGTGCCAGCAGTTTAGCGACGACTCTCGCGTCCTACGAGCAGTACTTC
D: TRBD1; J: TRBJ1-1; V: TRBV4-1; CDR3: CASSQVQGAAEAFF; DNA: TGCGCCAGCAGCCAAGTTCAGGGGGCGGCTGAAGCTTTCTTT
D: TRBD1; J: TRBJ2-3; V: TRBV6-6; CDR3: CASSRGTARTDTQYF; DNA: TGTGCCAGCAGTAGAGGGACAGCCCGCACAGATACGCAGTATTTT
D: .; J: TRBJ1-1; V: TRBV6-1; CDR3: CASSWGGPNTEAFF; DNA: TGTGCCAGCAGCTGGGGGGGGCCGAACACTGAAGCTTTCTTT
D: .; J: TRBJ2-1; V: TRBV5-1; CDR3: CASSYSMLGGADNEQFF; DNA: TGCGCCAGCAGCTACAGCATGCTCGGGGGCGCGGACAATGAGCAGTTCTTC
D: .; J: TRBJ1-1; V: TRBV6-2/TRBV6-3; CDR3: CASSYSMDRAPNTEAFF; DNA: TGTGCCAGCAGTTACTCGATGGACAGAGCTCCGAACACTGAAGCTTTCTTT